This T cell receptor beta chain was sequenced in a study of CD8 T cells in ankylosing spondylitis (dated by TCRdb to the late 2010s). With respect to the entire study: To find TCR variants linked to disease, the study profiled T cell receptor beta repertoires in ankylosing spondylitis patients and healthy donors. In total, the full study cohort was made up of some 110 healthy donors and 25 to 30 ankylosing spondylitis patients. Peripheral blood was sampled, and synovial fluid was additionally collected from ankylosing spondylitis patients. Summary of the overall study and its limitations: In peripheral blood, the disease-linked clones were found at relatively low frequencies and had a CD8+ phenotype. A TCR beta motif of fewer than 10 highly homologous amino acid variants appeared characteristic of blood from ankylosing spondylitis patients. According to the report, matched synovial fluid samples from ankylosing spondylitis patients were significantly enriched for the disease-linked clones. Some motif variants had previously been reported in the synovial fluid and blood of reactive arthritis patients, which suggests shared mechanisms of disease initiation.

The instrument given in TCRdb is Illumina HiSeq 2500. Quantitative 5'-RACE with molecular barcodes was the method used to prepare the TCR beta libraries. On the study's bioinformatics: Disease-linked TCR variants were identified with a new computational method built on a probabilistic model of VDJ rearrangement. TCRdb handled the public reads itself, with Q25 trimming in fastp and clone calling in MiXCR, and kept productive beta chains. Under each unique CDR3 protein, matching rows form one entry showing the most common genes and DNA. The V and J calls were not made by the authors but by TCRdb's processing. This sample gives roughly 200,000 distinct CDR3 sequences in total; 13% of them show up just once. In total, the top ten clones hold 16% of the sample. As for this clonotype: Its recognized antigen is unknown. Base qualities were left out, and no much larger clone turns up one base away.

From cysteine to phenylalanine, the CDR3 is 18 amino acids long. The DNA shown is the 54-base CDR3, in frame from base 1. V trim: 1 base; J trim: 5 bases; unmatched bases: 16. Reading the germline V gene (reference sequence) gives CDR1 SGHAT and CDR2 FQDESV. Recombination linked TRBV11-1 to TRBJ2-7; 8 nucleotides in the junction match TRBD1. The sequencing sample was made of blood, either unsorted or a sorted T cell fraction (not recorded which). This receptor was identified in a male donor with ankylosing spondylitis or in good health (not recorded which). At the DNA level, the sequence is TGTGCCAGCAGCTTAGGGGGTAGCTACCAGGGGGCTGGTGACGAGCAGTACTTC. Its translation is CASSLGGSYQGAGDEQYF.